Presented here are 18 T cell receptor beta chains from one specimen sequenced in a study of breast tumors, draining lymph nodes, adjacent tissues. TCRdb ran MiXCR on the multiplex PCR reads and lists one entry per CDR3 protein. Of more than 15,000 distinct CDR3 sequences detected, less than 75% appear once; the ten largest clones hold approximately 20%. Sequencing was carried out using tumor-adjacent breast tissue. These receptors originate from a female donor with breast cancer. Some clones in this sample may be carry-over from other donors' samples.

The chain couples TRBV28 to TRBJ1-1; weak D call: TRBD1 (6 bases). Germline CDR1 is MDHEN and CDR2 is SYDVKM. Trimming removed 4 bases at V and 4 bases at J, with 13 bases between. The CDR3 length is 14 residues. The CDR3, as DNA: TGTGCCAGCAGTTCCCCTCAGGGGAGCACTGAAGCTTTCTTT. As protein: CASSSPQGSTEAFF.

This chain joins TRBV20-1 and TRBJ2-1; the D gene is possibly TRBD1 (6 bases). The V end was cut by 6 bases, the J end by 11 bases, with 11 bases between. Looked up from germline, CDR1 is DFQATT and CDR2 is SNEGSKA (reference sequence). The CDR3 consists of 10 residues. For the CDR3, the DNA is TGCAGTGCAATGTGGGGGCAGCAGTTCTTC. Protein sequence: CSAMWGQQFF.

Comments on this clonotype: The germline gene is not matched at one end of the junction; a read error may be the cause. The V gene is TRBV2, the J gene TRBJ2-1, with 9 bases that match TRBD2. The length of the CDR3 is 12 residues. Germline CDR1 reads SNHLY; CDR2 reads FYNNEI. In DNA, the CDR3 is TGCGCCAGCAGAGTTAGGACTAGCGCCATAGTTTTC. It encodes CASRVRTSAIVF.

The J gene is TRBJ2-1, the V gene TRBV7-2, with a weak D call TRBD1 (6 bases). The CDR3 length is 13 residues. Trimming stripped 3 bases from V and 8 bases from J, with 11 bases between. The V gene's germline CDR1 is SGHTA and CDR2 FQGNSA. CDR3 coding DNA: TGTGCCAGCAGCTTCCAGGGGAACCATGAGCAGTTCTTC. This encodes CASSFQGNHEQFF.

This clonotype has a count of ten or more. V usage is TRBV28 and J usage is TRBJ2-7, with D perhaps TRBD2 (6 bases). Germline lookup yields CDR1 MDHEN and CDR2 SYDVKM. The germline V and J ends were trimmed by 5 bases and 5 bases, with 19 bases remaining between them. CDR3 size: 15 residues. The CDR3 is CASSPEWGTQNEQYF. CDR3 coding DNA: TGTGCCAGCAGTCCCGAATGGGGGACTCAAAACGAGCAGTACTTC.

CDR3 bases: TGTGCCAGCAGCTTTCAGGGTTACAATGAGCAGTTCTTC. Its translation: CASSFQGYNEQFF. The rearrangement joins TRBV7-2 to TRBJ2-1, with D possibly TRBD1 on 5 matching bases. This CDR3 is built from 13 residues. V was cut by 3 bases and J by 4 bases, with 7 bases left in between. CDR1 is SGHTA and CDR2 is FQGNSA in the germline V gene.

This sequence joins TRBV29-1 and TRBJ2-2; TRBD2 aligns across 8 bases. From germline, CDR1 is SQVTM and CDR2 ANQGSEA. The CDR3 contains 14 residues. Trimming took 6 bases from V and 4 from J; bases not matched to a gene: 7. CDR3 nucleotide sequence: TGCAGCGTGCACCGTAGCGGGGCCACCGGGGAGCTGTTTTTT. The encoded protein is CSVHRSGATGELFF.

The chain joins TRBV10-3 to TRBJ1-6, with D tentatively TRBD1 (5 bases). Per germline, CDR1 ENHRY and CDR2 SYGVKD. V dropped 3 bases and J dropped 9 bases, with 15 bases sitting between them. This CDR3 region has 15 residues. CDR3 bases: TGTGCCATCAGTGAAAGCCCGGGACTTAGTTCACCCCTCCACTTT. Translation gives CAISESPGLSSPLHF.

The V and J genes are TRBV7-9 and TRBJ1-2; the D gene is possibly TRBD1 (5 bases). The CDR3 has 16 amino acids. The germline gives CDR1 SEHNR, CDR2 FQNEAQ (reference sequence). Trimming took off 6 bases at V and 0 bases at J, with 17 bases between the two ends. CDR3 sequence reads: CASSQDSIAANYGYTF. CDR3 DNA: TGTGCCAGCAGTCAAGACAGCATCGCCGCTAACTATGGCTACACCTTC. The full variable domain, its missing parts supplied by reference TRBV7-9 and TRBJ1-2, is DTGVSQNPRHKITKRGQNVTFRCDPISEHNRLYWYRQTLGQGPEFLTYFQNEAQLEKSRLLSDRFSAERPKGSFSTLEIQRTEQGDSAMYLCASSQDSIAANYGYTFGSGTRLTVV.

The chain combines TRBV24-1 with TRBJ1-2, with D unclear. V was clipped by 12 bases and J by 5 bases, with 9 bases between them. Per germline, CDR1 KGHDR and CDR2 SFDVKD. The CDR3 is 10 amino acids. Here the CDR3 reads CASVSYGYTF. The DNA for the CDR3 is TGTGCCTCGGTAAGTTATGGCTACACCTTC.

The J gene is TRBJ2-5, the V gene TRBV19; D remains ambiguous. The CDR3 has 15 residues. The germline CDR1 and CDR2 sequences are LNHDA and SQIVND (reference sequence). V was clipped by 3 bases and J by 5 bases, with 16 bases between them. DNA for the CDR3: TGTGCCAGTAGTATGGAGACGGCCGCTGGGGAGACCCAGTACTTC. It yields the protein CASSMETAAGETQYF.

This clonotype has a count of ten or more. The chain uses TRBV6-1 and TRBJ2-1; TRBD1 is a possible D gene (5 bases). Trimming left V 3 bases short and J 9 bases short, with 18 bases between. Germline V lookup: CDR1 MNHNS, CDR2 SASEGT. The CDR3 is 15 residues long. The CDR3 protein is CASSDGSPRGGEQFF. The DNA for the CDR3 is TGTGCCAGCAGTGACGGCAGTCCTAGGGGTGGTGAGCAGTTCTTC.

The rearrangement links TRBV11-2 to TRBJ1-3; no reliable D call. The ends were cut back, 1 base at V and 1 base at J, with 8 bases in the middle. Germline CDR1 and CDR2: SGHAT and FQNNGV. The CDR3 totals 15 residues. The CDR3 region is CASSLALGSGNTIYF. As DNA, the CDR3 is TGTGCCAGCAGCTTAGCACTTGGGTCTGGAAACACCATATATTTT. Full variable domain (rest looked up from reference TRBV11-2 and TRBJ1-3): EAGVAQSPRYKIIEKRQSVAFWCNPISGHATLYWYQQILGQGPKLLIQFQNNGVVDDSQLPKDRFSAERLKGVDSTLKIQPAKLEDSAVYLCASSLALGSGNTIYFGEGSWLTVV.

The J gene is TRBJ2-7, the V gene TRBV20-1; the match to TRBD2 covers 7 bases. The DNA end is a closer match to TRBJ2-5, so the J assignment may be wrong. CDR3 size: 12 residues. Germline lookup yields CDR1 DFQATT and CDR2 SNEGSKA (reference sequence). The CDR3 protein is CSARSGGGTQYF. DNA of the CDR3: TGCAGTGCCCGATCGGGGGGTGGGACCCAGTACTTC.

V usage is TRBV9 and J usage is TRBJ1-2; TRBD1 is a possible D gene (5 bases). V was clipped by 2 bases and J by 2 bases, with 16 bases between them. Per the germline V gene, CDR1 is SGDLS and CDR2 is YYNGEE. The CDR3 loop spans 16 amino acids. CDR3 nucleotide sequence: TGTGCCAGCAGCGTCGGGCAGGGAATGGAAAACTATGGCTACACCTTC. Amino acids: CASSVGQGMENYGYTF.

The V gene is TRBV29-1, the J gene TRBJ2-2; 9 bases agree with TRBD2. Trimming removed 6 bases from V and 7 bases from J; junction bases left unmatched: 9. The CDR3 contains 14 residues. Per germline, CDR1 SQVTM and CDR2 ANQGSEA. The CDR3 DNA is TGCAGCGTCTTTAGCGGGAGAGGGGTCGGGGAGCTGTTTTTT. Its translation is CSVFSGRGVGELFF.

The chain carries TRBV30 and TRBJ1-6; TRBD1 matches 8 bases. The CDR3 has 14 amino acids. V lost 4 bases, J lost 9 bases, and 8 bases stayed unmatched. In germline, CDR1 is GTSNPN, CDR2 SVGIG (reference sequence). The CDR3 here is CAWTVAGGRSPLHF. Here the CDR3 DNA reads TGTGCCTGGACTGTAGCAGGGGGCCGTTCACCCCTCCACTTT.

This clonotype was observed many times. A much larger clone lies a single base off, so this may be a read error. This chain joins TRBV20-1 and TRBJ1-2; D is uncertain. Germline assignment: CDR1 DFQATT and CDR2 SNEGSKA (reference sequence). The CDR3 spans 13 residues. Here the CDR3 DNA reads TGCAGTGCTAGAGATCTGGAGAACTATGCCTACACCTTC. It translates to CSARDLENYAYTF.